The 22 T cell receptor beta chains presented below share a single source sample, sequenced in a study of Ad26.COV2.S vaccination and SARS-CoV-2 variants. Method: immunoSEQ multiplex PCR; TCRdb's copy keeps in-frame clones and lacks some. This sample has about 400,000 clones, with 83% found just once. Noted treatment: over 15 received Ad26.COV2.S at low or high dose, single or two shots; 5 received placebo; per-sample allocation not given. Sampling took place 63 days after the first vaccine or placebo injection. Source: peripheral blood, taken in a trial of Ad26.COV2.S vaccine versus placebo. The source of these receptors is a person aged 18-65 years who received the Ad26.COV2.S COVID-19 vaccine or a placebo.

The CDR3 here is CASSPFLRQGTKTQYF. The CDR3 bases are TGCGCCAGCAGCCCCTTCCTGAGACAGGGCACGAAGACCCAGTACTTC. This chain connects TRBV4-1 to TRBJ2-5; 7 bases fit TRBD1. Germline-derived CDR1 and CDR2 are MGHRA and YSYEKL. The V gene end was trimmed by 4 bases and the J gene end by 6 bases; junction bases not matched to a gene: 14. CDR3 size: 16 residues.

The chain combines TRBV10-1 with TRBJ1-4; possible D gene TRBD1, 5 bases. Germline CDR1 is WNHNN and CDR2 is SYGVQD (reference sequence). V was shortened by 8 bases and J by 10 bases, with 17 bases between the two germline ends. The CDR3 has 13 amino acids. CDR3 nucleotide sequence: TGCGCCAGCCAGGGCCCATTTGAGGGAAAACTGTTTTTT. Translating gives CASQGPFEGKLFF.

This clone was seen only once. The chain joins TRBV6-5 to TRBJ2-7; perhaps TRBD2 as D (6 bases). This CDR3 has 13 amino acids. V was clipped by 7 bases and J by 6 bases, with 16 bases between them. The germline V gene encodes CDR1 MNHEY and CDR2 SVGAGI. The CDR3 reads CASTLGGIGEQYF. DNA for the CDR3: TGTGCCAGCACTCTCGGGGGAATTGGCGAGCAGTACTTC.

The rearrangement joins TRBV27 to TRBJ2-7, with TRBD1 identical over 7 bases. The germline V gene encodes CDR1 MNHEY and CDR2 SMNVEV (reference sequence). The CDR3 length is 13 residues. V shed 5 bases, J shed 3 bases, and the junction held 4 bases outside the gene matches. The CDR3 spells CASSPRQGYEQYF. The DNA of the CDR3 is TGTGCCAGCAGTCCAAGACAGGGCTACGAGCAGTACTTC.

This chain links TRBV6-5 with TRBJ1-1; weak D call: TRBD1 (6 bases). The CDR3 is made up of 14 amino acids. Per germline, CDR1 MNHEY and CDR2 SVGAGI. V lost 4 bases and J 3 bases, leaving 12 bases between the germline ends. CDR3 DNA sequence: TGTGCCAGCAGTTCGGACACAGGGTACACTGAAGCTTTCTTT. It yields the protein CASSSDTGYTEAFF.

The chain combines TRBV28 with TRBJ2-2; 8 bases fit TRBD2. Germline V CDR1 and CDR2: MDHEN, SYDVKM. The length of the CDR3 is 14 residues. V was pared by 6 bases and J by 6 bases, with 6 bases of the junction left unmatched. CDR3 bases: TGTGCCAGCAGGCTCCGGGAGGGCCCCGGGGAGCTGTTTTTT. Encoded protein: CASRLREGPGELFF.

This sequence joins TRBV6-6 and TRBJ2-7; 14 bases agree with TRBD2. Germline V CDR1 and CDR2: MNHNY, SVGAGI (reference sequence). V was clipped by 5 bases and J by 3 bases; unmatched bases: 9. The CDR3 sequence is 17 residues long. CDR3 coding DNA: TGTGCCAGCAGTCCGGGACTAGCGGGAGAGGTCGGCTACGAGCAGTACTTC. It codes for CASSPGLAGEVGYEQYF.

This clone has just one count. DNA for the CDR3: TGTGCCAGCAGCCAAGGGGTAAACACTGAAGCTTTCTTT. The encoded protein is CASSQGVNTEAFF. The chain combines TRBV3-1 (or the pseudogene TRBV3-2) with TRBJ1-1; D is unresolved. V was cut by 1 base and J by 2 bases, with 5 bases left in between. The CDR3 runs 13 residues. Germline loops: CDR1 LGHDT, CDR2 YNNKEL (reference sequence).

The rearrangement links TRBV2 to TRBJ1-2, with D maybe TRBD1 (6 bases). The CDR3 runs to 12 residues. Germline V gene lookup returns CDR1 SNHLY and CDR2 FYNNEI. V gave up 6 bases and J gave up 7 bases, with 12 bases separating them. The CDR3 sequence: CASRGGTGGYTF. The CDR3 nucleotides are TGTGCCAGCAGAGGGGGAACGGGTGGCTACACCTTC.

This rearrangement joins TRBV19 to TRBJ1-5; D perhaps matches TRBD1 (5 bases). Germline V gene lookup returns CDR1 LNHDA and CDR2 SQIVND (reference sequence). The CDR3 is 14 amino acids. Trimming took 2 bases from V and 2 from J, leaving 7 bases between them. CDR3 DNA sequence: TGTGCCAGTAGTATACAGGGCGGCAATCAGCCCCAGCATTTT. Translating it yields CASSIQGGNQPQHF.

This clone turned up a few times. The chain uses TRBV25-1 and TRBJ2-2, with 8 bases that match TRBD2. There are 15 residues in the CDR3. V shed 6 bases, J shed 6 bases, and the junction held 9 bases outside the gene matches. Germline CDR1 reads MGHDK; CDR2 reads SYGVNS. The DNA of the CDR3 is TGTGCCAGCAGGTCGAGCGGGAGAGAGGCCGGGGAGCTGTTTTTT. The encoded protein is CASRSSGREAGELFF. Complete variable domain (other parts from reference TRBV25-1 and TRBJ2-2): EADIYQTPRYLVIGTGKKITLECSQTMGHDKMYWYQQDPGMELHLIHYSYGVNSTEKGDLSSESTVSRIRTEHFPLTLESARPSHTSQYLCASRSSGREAGELFFGEGSRLTVL.

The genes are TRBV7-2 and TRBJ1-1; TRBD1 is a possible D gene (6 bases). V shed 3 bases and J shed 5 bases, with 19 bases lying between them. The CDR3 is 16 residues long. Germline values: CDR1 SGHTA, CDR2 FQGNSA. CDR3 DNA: TGTGCCAGCAGCTTCGGAGGGGGGCGAAGAGGAACTGAAGCTTTCTTT. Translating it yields CASSFGGGRRGTEAFF.

The CDR3 DNA is TGTGCCACCAGCAGAGAACAGGGATTCAATGAAAAACTGTTTTTT. Translating gives CATSREQGFNEKLFF. The chain links TRBV15 to TRBJ1-4; D might be TRBD1 (6 bases). CDR3 length equals 15 residues. Germline V lookup: CDR1 LNHNV, CDR2 YYDKDF (reference sequence). The V gene lost 0 bases and the J gene lost 5 bases, with 10 bases spanning the gap.

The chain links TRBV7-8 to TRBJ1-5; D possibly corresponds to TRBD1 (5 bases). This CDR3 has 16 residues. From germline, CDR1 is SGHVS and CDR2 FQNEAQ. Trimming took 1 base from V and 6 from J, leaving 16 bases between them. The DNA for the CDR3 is TGTGCCAGCAGCTTAGATGGTAGGGATAGGGGTCAGCCCCAGCATTTT. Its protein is CASSLDGRDRGQPQHF.

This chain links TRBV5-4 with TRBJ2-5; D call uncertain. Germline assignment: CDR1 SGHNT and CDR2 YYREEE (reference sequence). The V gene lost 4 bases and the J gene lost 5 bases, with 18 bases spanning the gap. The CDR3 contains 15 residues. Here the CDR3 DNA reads TGTGCCAGCAGCCCCGCCGGGTCTGGCCAGGAGACCCAGTACTTC. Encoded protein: CASSPAGSGQETQYF.

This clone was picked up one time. In DNA form, the CDR3 reads TGTGCCAGCAGCTTAGGGCCGAGGGGCACTGAAGCTTTCTTT. Its translation: CASSLGPRGTEAFF. The chain recombines TRBV7-9 with TRBJ1-1; the D gene is possibly TRBD1 (5 bases). Trimming stripped 1 base from V and 4 bases from J, with 10 bases between. CDR3 size: 14 residues. Germline CDR1 SEHNR, CDR2 FQNEAQ (reference sequence).

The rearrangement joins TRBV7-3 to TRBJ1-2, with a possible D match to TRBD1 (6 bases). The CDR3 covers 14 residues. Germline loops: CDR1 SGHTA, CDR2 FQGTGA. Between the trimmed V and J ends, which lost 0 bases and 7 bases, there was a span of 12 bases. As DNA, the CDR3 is TGTGCCAGCAGCTTAACGGGACAATCTCCTGGCTACACCTTC. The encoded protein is CASSLTGQSPGYTF.

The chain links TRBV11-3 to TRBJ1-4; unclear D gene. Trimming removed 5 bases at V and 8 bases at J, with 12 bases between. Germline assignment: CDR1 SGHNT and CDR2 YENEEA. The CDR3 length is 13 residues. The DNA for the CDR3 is TGTGCCAGCAGCGTGACCGGTCACGAAAAACTGTTTTTT. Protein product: CASSVTGHEKLFF.

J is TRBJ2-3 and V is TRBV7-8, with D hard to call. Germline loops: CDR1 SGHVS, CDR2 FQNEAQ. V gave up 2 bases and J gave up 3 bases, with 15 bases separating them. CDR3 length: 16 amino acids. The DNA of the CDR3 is TGTGCCAGCAGCTTAATGGCCGCGTTGCGTACAGATACGCAGTATTTT. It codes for CASSLMAALRTDTQYF.

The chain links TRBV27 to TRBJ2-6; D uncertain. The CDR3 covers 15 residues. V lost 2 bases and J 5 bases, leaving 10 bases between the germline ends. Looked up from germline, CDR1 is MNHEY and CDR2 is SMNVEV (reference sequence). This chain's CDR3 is CASSLHLAWANVLTF. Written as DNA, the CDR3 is TGTGCCAGCAGTTTACATCTCGCCTGGGCCAACGTCCTGACTTTC.

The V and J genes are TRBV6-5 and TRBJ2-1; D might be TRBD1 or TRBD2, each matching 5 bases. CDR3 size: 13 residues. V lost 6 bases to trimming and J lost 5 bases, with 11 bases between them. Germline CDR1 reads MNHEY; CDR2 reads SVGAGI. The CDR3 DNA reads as TGTGCCAGCAGGTCGGGACGGGACAATGAGCAGTTCTTC. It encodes CASRSGRDNEQFF.

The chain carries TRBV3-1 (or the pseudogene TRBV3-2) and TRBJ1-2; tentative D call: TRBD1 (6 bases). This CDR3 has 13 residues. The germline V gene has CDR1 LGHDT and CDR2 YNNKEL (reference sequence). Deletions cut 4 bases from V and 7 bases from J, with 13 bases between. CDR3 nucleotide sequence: TGTGCCAGCAGCCGGCAACAGGGAATTGGCTACACCTTC. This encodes CASSRQQGIGYTF.